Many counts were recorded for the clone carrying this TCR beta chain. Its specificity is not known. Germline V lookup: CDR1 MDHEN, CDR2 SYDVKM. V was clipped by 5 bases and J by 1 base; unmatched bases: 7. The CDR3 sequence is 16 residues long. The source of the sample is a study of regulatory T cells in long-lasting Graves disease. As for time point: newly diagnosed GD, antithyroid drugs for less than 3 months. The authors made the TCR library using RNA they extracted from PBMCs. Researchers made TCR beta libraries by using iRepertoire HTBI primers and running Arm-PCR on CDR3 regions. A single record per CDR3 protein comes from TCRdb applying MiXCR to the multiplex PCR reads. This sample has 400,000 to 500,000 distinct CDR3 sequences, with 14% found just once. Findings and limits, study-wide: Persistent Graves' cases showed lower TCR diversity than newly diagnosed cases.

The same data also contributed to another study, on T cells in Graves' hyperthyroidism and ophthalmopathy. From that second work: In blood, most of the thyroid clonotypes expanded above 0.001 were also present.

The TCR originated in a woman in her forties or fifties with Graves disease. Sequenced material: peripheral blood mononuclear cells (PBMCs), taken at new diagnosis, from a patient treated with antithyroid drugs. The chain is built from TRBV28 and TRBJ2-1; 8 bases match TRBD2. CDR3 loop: CASSPREGISYNEQFF. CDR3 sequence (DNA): TGTGCCAGCAGTCCCCGGGAGGGGATATCCTACAATGAGCAGTTCTTC.